The rows below give T cell receptor beta chains drawn from one sample of a study of graft-versus-host responses after intestinal transplantation. The protocol was immunoSEQ multiplex PCR, while the TCRdb copy is restricted to in-frame clones and leaves out a portion. The repertoire holds around 130,000 clones, with around 94% as singletons. These receptors lack a known antigen. The input for sequencing was unstimulated CD4+ T cells sorted from spleen or lymph node cells, taken before intestinal transplant. All receptors come from a human donor who received an intestinal transplant. The CDR3 runs from the conserved cysteine through the conserved F or W. A D gene is named only where the DNA matches it firmly. Where a row states a size, it is once, few, many or the class of an expanded clone; other rows omit it.

j_gene | v_gene | abundance | d_gene | CDR3nt | CDR3aa
TRBJ2-7 | TRBV14 | - | TRBD2 | TGTGCCAGCAGCCGGGGGGGGGACGAGCAGTACTTC | CASSRGGDEQYF
TRBJ2-2 | TRBV27 | - | - | TGTGCCAGCAGTTTATCCCCCGGGACCCCTTTGAACACCGGGGAGCTGTTTTTT | CASSLSPGTPLNTGELFF
TRBJ2-3 | TRBV4-1 | - | - | TGCGCCAGCAGCCAAAGGGGTACTCAGGTGGGGGCTCGTACAGATACGCAGTATTTT | CASSQRGTQVGARTDTQYF
TRBJ1-2 | TRBV27 | - | - | TGTGCCAGCAGTTTATACCGGCACGACTATGGCTACACCTTC | CASSLYRHDYGYTF
TRBJ2-6 | TRBV4-1 | - | - | TGCGCCAGCAGCCAAGTTCGGAGCTCTGGGGCCAACGTCCTGACTTTC | CASSQVRSSGANVLTF
TRBJ2-7 | TRBV9 | - | TRBD1 | TGTGCCAGCAGCAAAGAGGACAGGGGGAGGTTCAACGAGCAGTACTTC | CASSKEDRGRFNEQYF
TRBJ2-5 | TRBV11-2 | - | TRBD1 | TGTGCCAGCAGCCCCGGACAGGGCCTTTGGGAGACCCAGTACTTC | CASSPGQGLWETQYF
TRBJ1-2 | TRBV5-5 | - | - | TGTGCCAGCAGCTTGGGAGGTATTAACTATGGCTACACCTTC | CASSLGGINYGYTF
TRBJ1-5 | TRBV7-9 | - | TRBD1 | TGTGCCAGCAGCTCCAGGACAGGGAGGGGAAATAGCAATCAGCCCCAGCATTTT | CASSSRTGRGNSNQPQHF
TRBJ2-1 | TRBV10-1 | - | - | TGCGCCAGCAGTGATCCACGGACCAATGAGCAGTTCTTC | CASSDPRTNEQFF
TRBJ2-3 | TRBV11-2 | - | - | TGTGCCAGCAGCCCATCACAGAGAGATACGCAGTATTTT | CASSPSQRDTQYF
TRBJ2-3 | TRBV5-8 | - | - | TGTGCCAGCGGACAAAAGGAGGGATTGACAGATACGCAGTATTTT | CASGQKEGLTDTQYF
TRBJ1-6 | TRBV7-8 | once | - | TGTGCCAGCAGCTTTGACCCCCTCGGCTCACCCCTCCACTTT | CASSFDPLGSPLHF